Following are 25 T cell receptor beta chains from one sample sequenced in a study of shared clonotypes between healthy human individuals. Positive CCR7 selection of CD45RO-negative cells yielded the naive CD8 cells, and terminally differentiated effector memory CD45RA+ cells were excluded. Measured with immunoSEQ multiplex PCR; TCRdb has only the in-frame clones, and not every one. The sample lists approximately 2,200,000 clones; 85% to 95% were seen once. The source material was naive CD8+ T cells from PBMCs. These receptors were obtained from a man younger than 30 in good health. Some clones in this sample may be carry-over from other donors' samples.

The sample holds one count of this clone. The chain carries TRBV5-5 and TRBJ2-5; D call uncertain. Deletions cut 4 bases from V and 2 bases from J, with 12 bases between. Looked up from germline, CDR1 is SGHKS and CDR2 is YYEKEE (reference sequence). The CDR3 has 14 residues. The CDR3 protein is CASSGRDTQETQYF. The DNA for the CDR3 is TGTGCCAGCAGCGGCCGAGACACACAAGAGACCCAGTACTTC.

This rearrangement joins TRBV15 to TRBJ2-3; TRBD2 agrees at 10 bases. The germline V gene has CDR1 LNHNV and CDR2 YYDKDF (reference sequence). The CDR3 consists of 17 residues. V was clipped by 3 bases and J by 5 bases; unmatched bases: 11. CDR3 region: CATSRSPRSGRRDTQYF. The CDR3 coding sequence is TGTGCCACCAGCAGGTCCCCGCGTAGCGGGAGGCGAGATACGCAGTATTTT.

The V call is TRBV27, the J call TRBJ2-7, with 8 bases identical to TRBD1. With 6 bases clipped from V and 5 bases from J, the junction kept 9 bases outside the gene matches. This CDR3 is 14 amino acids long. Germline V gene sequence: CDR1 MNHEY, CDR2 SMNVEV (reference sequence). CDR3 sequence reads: CASSPGTGRDEQYF. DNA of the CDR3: TGTGCCAGCAGCCCTGGGACAGGACGAGACGAGCAGTACTTC.

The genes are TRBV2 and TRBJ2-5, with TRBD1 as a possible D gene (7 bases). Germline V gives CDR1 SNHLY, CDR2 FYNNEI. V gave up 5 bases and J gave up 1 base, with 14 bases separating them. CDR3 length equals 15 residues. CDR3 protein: CASSSGTAGQETQYF. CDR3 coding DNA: TGTGCCAGCAGTTCCGGGACAGCGGGCCAAGAGACCCAGTACTTC.

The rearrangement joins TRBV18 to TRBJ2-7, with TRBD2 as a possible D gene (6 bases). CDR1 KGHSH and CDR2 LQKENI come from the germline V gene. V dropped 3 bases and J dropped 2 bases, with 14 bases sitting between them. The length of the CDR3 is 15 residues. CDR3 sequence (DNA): TGTGCCAGCTCACCTACTAGCTCTCCTGCCTACGAGCAGTACTTC. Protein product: CASSPTSSPAYEQYF.

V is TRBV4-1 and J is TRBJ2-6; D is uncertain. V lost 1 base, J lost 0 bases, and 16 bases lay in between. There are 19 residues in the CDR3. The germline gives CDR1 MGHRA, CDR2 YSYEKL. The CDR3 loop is CASSQVSMSSLSGANVLTF. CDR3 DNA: TGCGCCAGCAGCCAAGTGTCCATGTCAAGCCTCTCTGGGGCCAACGTCCTGACTTTC.

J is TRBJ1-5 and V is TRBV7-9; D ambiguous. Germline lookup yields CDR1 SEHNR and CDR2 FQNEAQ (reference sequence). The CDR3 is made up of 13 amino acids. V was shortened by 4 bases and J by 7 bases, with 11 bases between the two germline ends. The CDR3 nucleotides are TGTGCCAGCAGCTCAAGCACCTTCCAGCCCCAGCATTTT. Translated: CASSSSTFQPQHF.

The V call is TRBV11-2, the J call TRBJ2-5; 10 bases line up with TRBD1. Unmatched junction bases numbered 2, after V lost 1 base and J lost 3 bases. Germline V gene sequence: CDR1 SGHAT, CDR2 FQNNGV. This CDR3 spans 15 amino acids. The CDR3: CASSLVGTGEETQYF. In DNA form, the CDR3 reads TGTGCCAGCAGCTTAGTAGGGACAGGGGAAGAGACCCAGTACTTC.

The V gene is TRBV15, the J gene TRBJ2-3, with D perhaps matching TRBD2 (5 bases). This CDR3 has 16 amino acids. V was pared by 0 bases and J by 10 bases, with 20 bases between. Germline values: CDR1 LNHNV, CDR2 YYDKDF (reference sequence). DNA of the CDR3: TGTGCCACCAGCAGAGATCACCGTTCCCCCTTTAGCGCGCAGTATTTT. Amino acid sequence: CATSRDHRSPFSAQYF.

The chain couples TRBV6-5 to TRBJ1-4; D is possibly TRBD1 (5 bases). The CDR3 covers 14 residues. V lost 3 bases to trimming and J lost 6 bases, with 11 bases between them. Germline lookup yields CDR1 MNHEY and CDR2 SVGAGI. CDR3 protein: CASSYWRGDEKLFF. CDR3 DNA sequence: TGTGCCAGCAGTTATTGGAGGGGAGATGAAAAACTGTTTTTT.

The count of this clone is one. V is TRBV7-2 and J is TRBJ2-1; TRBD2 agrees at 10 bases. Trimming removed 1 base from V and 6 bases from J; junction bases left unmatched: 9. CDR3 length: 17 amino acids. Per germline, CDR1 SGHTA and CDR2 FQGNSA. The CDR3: CASSLGLAGDPTNEQFF. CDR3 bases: TGTGCCAGCAGCTTAGGGCTAGCGGGAGACCCCACCAATGAGCAGTTCTTC.

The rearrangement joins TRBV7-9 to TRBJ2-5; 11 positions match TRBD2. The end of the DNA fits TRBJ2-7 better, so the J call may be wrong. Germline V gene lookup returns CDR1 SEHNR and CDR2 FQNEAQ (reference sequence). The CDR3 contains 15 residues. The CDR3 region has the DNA TGTGCCAGCAGCTCACCTAGCGGGAGGTTCGACGAGCAGTACTTC. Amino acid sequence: CASSSPSGRFDEQYF.

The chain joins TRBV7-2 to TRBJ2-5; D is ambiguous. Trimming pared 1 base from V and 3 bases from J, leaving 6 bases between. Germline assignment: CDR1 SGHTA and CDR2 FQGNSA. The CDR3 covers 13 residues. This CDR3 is CASSLDTEETQYF. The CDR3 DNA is TGTGCCAGCAGCTTAGACACAGAAGAGACCCAGTACTTC.

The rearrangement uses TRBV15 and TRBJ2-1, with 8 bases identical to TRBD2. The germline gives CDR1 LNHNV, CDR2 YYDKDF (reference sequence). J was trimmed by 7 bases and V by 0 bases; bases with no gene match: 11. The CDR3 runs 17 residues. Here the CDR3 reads CATSRDRAGGRENEQFF. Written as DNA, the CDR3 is TGTGCCACCAGCAGAGATCGGGCGGGAGGCCGGGAAAATGAGCAGTTCTTC.

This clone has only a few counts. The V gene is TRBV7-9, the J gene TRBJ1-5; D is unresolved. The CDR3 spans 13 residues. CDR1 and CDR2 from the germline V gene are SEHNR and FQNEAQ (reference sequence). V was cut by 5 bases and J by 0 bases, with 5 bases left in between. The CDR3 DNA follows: TGTGCCAGCAGCAGAGATAGCAATCAGCCCCAGCATTTT. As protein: CASSRDSNQPQHF.

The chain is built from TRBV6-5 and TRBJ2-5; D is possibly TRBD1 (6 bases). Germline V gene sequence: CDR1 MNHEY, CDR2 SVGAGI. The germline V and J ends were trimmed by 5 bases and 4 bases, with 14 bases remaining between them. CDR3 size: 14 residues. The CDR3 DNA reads TGTGCCAGCAGTCGAGAGGGGGTAGGAGAGACCCAGTACTTC. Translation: CASSREGVGETQYF.

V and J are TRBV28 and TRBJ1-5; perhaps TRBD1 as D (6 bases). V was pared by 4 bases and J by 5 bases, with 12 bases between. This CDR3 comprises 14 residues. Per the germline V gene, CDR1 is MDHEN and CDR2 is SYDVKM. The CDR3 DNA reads TGTGCCAGCAGTTGGGAGGGGGGATATCAGCCCCAGCATTTT. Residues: CASSWEGGYQPQHF.

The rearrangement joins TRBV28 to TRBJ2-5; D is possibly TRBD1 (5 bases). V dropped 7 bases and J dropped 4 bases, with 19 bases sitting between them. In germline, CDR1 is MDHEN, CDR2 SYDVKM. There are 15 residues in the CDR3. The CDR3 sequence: CASMGGIGARETQYF. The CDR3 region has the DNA TGTGCCAGCATGGGTGGGATAGGGGCGAGAGAGACCCAGTACTTC.

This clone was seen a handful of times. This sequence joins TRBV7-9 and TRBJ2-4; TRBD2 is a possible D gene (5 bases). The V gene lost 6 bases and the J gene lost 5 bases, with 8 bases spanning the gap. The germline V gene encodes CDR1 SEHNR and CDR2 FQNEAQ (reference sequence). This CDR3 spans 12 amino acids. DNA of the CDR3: TGTGCCAGCAGGATGGGAGAAAACATTCAGTACTTC. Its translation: CASRMGENIQYF.

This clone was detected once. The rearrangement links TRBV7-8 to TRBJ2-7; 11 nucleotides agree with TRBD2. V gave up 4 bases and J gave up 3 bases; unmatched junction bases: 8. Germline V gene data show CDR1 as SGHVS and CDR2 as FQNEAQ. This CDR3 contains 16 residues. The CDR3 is CASSSSLAGVGYEQYF. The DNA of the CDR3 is TGTGCCAGCAGCTCGTCACTAGCGGGAGTAGGCTACGAGCAGTACTTC.

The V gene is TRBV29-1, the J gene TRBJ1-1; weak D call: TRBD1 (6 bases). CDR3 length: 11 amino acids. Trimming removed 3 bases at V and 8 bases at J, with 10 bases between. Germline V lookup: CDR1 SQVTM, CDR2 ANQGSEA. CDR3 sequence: CSVESQGEAFF. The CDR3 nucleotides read TGCAGCGTTGAGAGCCAGGGGGAAGCTTTCTTT.

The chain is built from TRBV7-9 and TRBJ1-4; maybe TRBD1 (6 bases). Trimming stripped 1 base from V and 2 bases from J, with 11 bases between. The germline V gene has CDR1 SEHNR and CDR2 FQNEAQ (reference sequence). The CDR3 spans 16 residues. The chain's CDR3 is CASSLGEGGTNEKLFF. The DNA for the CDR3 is TGTGCCAGCAGCTTAGGCGAGGGGGGCACTAATGAAAAACTGTTTTTT.

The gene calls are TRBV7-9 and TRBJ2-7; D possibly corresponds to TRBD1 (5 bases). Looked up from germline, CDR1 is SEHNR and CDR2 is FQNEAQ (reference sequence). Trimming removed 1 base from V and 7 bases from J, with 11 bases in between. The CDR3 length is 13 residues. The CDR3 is CASSLGQFGEQYF. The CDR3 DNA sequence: TGTGCCAGCAGCTTAGGACAGTTCGGGGAGCAGTACTTC.

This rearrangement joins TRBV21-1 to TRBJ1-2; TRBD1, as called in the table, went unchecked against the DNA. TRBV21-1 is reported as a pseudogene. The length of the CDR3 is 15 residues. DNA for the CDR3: TGTGCCAGCAGCAAGGGGGGAAGGGGGCGTTATGGCTACACCTTC. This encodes CASSKGGRGRYGYTF.

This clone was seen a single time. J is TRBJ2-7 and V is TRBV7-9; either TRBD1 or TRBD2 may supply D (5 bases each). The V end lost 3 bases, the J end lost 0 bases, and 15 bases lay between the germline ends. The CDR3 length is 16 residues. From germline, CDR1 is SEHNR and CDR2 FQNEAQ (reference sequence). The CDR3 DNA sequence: TGTGCCAGCAGCTTGGGTCCGCAGGGAGCCTCCTACGAGCAGTACTTC. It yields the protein CASSLGPQGASYEQYF.